A selection of T cell receptor beta chains follows, all from one sample in a study of shared clonotypes between healthy human individuals. TCRdb keeps only in-frame clones here, not all; method: immunoSEQ multiplex PCR. This sample carries 2 million to 3 million clones, 80% to 95% of them seen once, and the ten largest clones take around 0.4%. The material sequenced was naive CD4+ T cells from PBMCs. The receptor source for this set is a man younger than 35 in good health. Some clones in this sample may be carry-over from other donors' samples. Each CDR3 is given with its conserved first and last residue. D genes are given only for firm matches. Clone size is stated in some rows and not others, as once, few, many or a class when expanded.

V	D	size	J	CDR3	DNA
TRBV15	TRBD2	NA	TRBJ2-5	CATSRWAGANGETQYF	TGTGCCACCAGCAGATGGGCGGGAGCCAACGGAGAGACCCAGTACTTC
TRBV2	TRBD1	NA	TRBJ1-1	CASAPGDRYTEAFF	TGTGCCAGCGCCCCTGGGGACAGATACACTGAAGCTTTCTTT
TRBV28	NA	NA	TRBJ1-5	CASSPGGSQPQHF	TGTGCCAGCAGCCCCGGGGGGAGTCAGCCCCAGCATTTT
TRBV7-3	NA	NA	TRBJ1-2	CASSLRPSYGYTF	TGTGCCAGCAGCTTAAGACCGTCCTATGGCTACACCTTC
TRBV5-1	TRBD2	NA	TRBJ2-1	CASSSSPGTSDLGEQFF	TGCGCCAGCAGCTCTTCCCCCGGGACTAGCGATCTTGGTGAGCAGTTCTTC
TRBV18	NA	NA	TRBJ2-1	CASSPRRDTNEQFF	TGTGCCAGCTCACCTCGCCGGGACACCAATGAGCAGTTCTTC
TRBV6-1	NA	NA	TRBJ1-2	CASSERRVQGGGYTF	TGTGCCAGCAGTGAACGTCGTGTCCAAGGGGGTGGCTACACCTTC
TRBV11-2	NA	NA	TRBJ2-3	CASSLILAISDTQYF	TGTGCCAGCAGCTTAATTCTAGCCATCTCAGATACGCAGTATTTT
TRBV7-8	NA	once	TRBJ2-3	CASSPTRWGATDTQYF	TGTGCCAGCAGCCCCACTAGGTGGGGGGCTACAGATACGCAGTATTTT
TRBV21-1	NA	NA	TRBJ2-5	CASSKLLGVPETQYF	TGTGCCAGCAGCAAACTCCTGGGCGTGCCAGAGACCCAGTACTTC
TRBV5-8	NA	NA	TRBJ2-7	CASSLSFLAPSYEQYF	TGTGCCAGCAGCTTGAGTTTCCTAGCTCCCTCCTACGAGCAGTACTTC
TRBV11-3	NA	NA	TRBJ2-7	CASSTEHGTYEQYF	TGTGCCAGCAGCACCGAACACGGCACCTACGAGCAGTACTTC
TRBV28	NA	once	TRBJ2-6	CASSLGAGPGANVLTF	TGTGCCAGCAGTTTAGGGGCAGGGCCCGGGGCCAACGTCCTGACTTTC
TRBV5-1	TRBD1	NA	TRBJ1-1	CASRKSTQGAATEAFF	TGCGCCAGCAGGAAGTCGACACAGGGGGCTGCGACTGAAGCTTTCTTT
TRBV4-1	NA	NA	TRBJ2-7	CASSQDQALSTFYEQYF	TGCGCCAGCAGCCAAGATCAGGCCCTATCGACATTTTACGAGCAGTACTTC
TRBV18	NA	NA	TRBJ2-1	CASSPTHNEQFF	TGTGCCAGCTCACCGACTCACAATGAGCAGTTCTTC
TRBV7-3	NA	once	TRBJ2-7	CASSLGPGSEQYF	TGTGCCAGCAGCTTAGGCCCGGGCTCCGAGCAGTACTTC
TRBV27	NA	NA	TRBJ2-3	CASSSTGAPTDTQYF	TGTGCCAGCAGTTCGACGGGGGCCCCCACAGATACGCAGTATTTT
TRBV5-5	NA	NA	TRBJ2-2	CASSLGVDGELFF	TGTGCCAGCAGCTTGGGGGTCGACGGGGAGCTGTTTTTT
TRBV7-2	NA	NA	TRBJ1-1	CASSSDTRNTEAFF	TGTGCCAGCAGCTCCGACACGAGGAACACTGAAGCTTTCTTT
TRBV7-9	NA	NA	TRBJ1-5	CASSLGAAQPQHF	TGTGCCAGCAGCTTAGGAGCAGCTCAGCCCCAGCATTTT
TRBV5-1	TRBD1	once	TRBJ2-4	CASSLGTGAGAKNIQYF	TGCGCCAGCAGCCTCGGGACAGGGGCCGGGGCCAAAAACATTCAGTACTTC
TRBV4-2	NA	NA	TRBJ2-5	CASSQGLDPRETQYF	TGTGCCAGCAGCCAAGGGCTAGACCCTAGGGAGACCCAGTACTTC